This TCR beta chain was profiled in a study of breast tumors, draining lymph nodes, adjacent tissues (dated by TCRdb to 2016 to 2017). Describing the broader study: The study compared TCR beta repertoires across tumor, adjacent nontumor tissue and axillary lymph nodes from breast cancer patients. In human breast cancer, the study set out to evaluate how tumor, surrounding tissue and draining lymph node repertoires relate to one another and whether T cells may move between these sites. Broader findings and caveats from the paper: Tumor and nontumor tissue repertoires were significantly more similar in luminal-like than in basal-like breast cancer. The conclusion that tumor T cells originate in lymph nodes was presented as consistent with a hypothesis rather than as directly demonstrated. A scenario in which most tumor T cells derive from the lymph node and then expand within tumor tissue was judged to be consistent with the data. Tumor T-cell repertoires showed less diversity than lymph node repertoires and more diversity than nontumor tissue repertoires, and tumor T-cell repertoires showed preferential V and J gene usage.

CDR1 and CDR2 were assigned from the germline V gene (reference sequence) as SSHAT and FNYEAQ. The junction shows trimming of 5 bases on V and 3 bases on J, and the gene matches do not reach 6 bases of it. The CDR3, cysteine through phenylalanine, is 15 amino acids long. Only CDR3 DNA remains: 45 bases, in frame from the first base. This clonotype was observed many times. Which antigen it targets is not known. It has no much larger one-base neighbor in the sample; base qualities were not kept. Sequencing instrument: Illumina HiSeq 2000. Multiplex PCR amplification was used to build the TCR beta chain libraries. The amplified TCR beta chain products were analyzed by high-throughput sequencing. TCRdb trimmed the raw reads at Q25, called clones with MiXCR and kept productive beta chains. Records with the same CDR3 protein are collapsed into one entry carrying the most frequent genes and DNA. The sample table holds approximately 40,000 distinct CDR3 sequences, of which 35% to 40% were seen once. Approximately 11% of the sample is held by the ten biggest clonotypes.

The source of this sequence is a female donor with breast cancer. Some clones in this sample may be carry-over from other donors' samples. The V and J genes are TRBV7-7 and TRBJ2-5; 10 bases in the junction line up with TRBD1. The sample consisted of breast tumor tissue. The nucleotide sequence reads as follows: TGTGCCAGCAGCCCGGGACAGGGGAGGAAAGAGACCCAGTACTTC. Translated, it gives CASSPGQGRKETQYF.